The T cell receptor (beta chain) described here comes from a study of prognosis after radiotherapy for stage I lung cancer. Across the study: 10 to 15 men and over five women, aged roughly 50 to 84 and with a median age of around 79 years, made up the patients.

In this sample, this clonotype is medium-sized. Its antigen is unidentified. The patient cohort was node-negative on CT and PET/CT, with no prior chemotherapy, radiotherapy or other malignancies. Study results and limitations: Patients with metastases reportedly showed TRBV and TRBJ gene usage that differed from patients without metastases. Lower Shannon entropy values were found after stereotactic body radiation therapy in patients who developed distant metastases.

CDR1 and CDR2 (germline): MRHNA, SNTAGT. Trimming shortened V by 10 bases and J by 0 bases, and 18 bases separated the two germline ends. The CDR3 loop spans 16 amino acids. TCR beta CDR3 amplification from genomic DNA was performed by two-round multiplex PCR. TRBV and TRBJ genes each had their own specific primers in first-round PCR. TCRdb fed the multiplex PCR reads into MiXCR, producing one record per CDR3 protein. The table records some 14,000 distinct CDR3 sequences, roughly 27% of them present only once. This material consisted of PBMCs, taken before or after stereotactic body radiation therapy (not recorded which). The V and J genes are TRBV6-4 and TRBJ2-2; no reliable D call. The sequence was obtained from a donor aged 50 or older with non-small cell lung cancer. The CDR3 DNA sequence: TGTGCCACCAGCGCAGGACCGATAACGAACACCGGGGAGCTGTTTTTT. Translating gives CATSAGPITNTGELFF.